This TCR beta chain came from a study of diagnostic markers for celiac disease (TCRdb year 2020). The CDR3 numbers 14 residues from cysteine through phenylalanine. No DNA appears here. From the germline V gene (reference sequence), CDR1 is DFQATT and CDR2 is SNEGSKA. This clonotype is medium-sized (0.01 to 0.1%), judged from its frequency; no count is recorded. Its antigen specificity is not known. TCRdb records Illumina MiSeq as the sequencer. One entry per CDR3 protein sequence results from the TCRdb reprocessing of the reads, with DNA left out. This sample's listing comprises about 5,000 distinct CDR3 sequences. Of the sample, over 4.5% is held by the ten largest clones.

This TCR was recovered from a human donor. This table probably holds off-target reads from a library built for another chain. Sequenced: either unsorted cells or a sorted T cell fraction (not recorded which). In this chain, TRBV20-1 is recombined with TRBJ1-4; TCRdb reports TRBD1, a call that lacks DNA to check it against. The CDR3 here reads CSAQGGGSNEKLFF.